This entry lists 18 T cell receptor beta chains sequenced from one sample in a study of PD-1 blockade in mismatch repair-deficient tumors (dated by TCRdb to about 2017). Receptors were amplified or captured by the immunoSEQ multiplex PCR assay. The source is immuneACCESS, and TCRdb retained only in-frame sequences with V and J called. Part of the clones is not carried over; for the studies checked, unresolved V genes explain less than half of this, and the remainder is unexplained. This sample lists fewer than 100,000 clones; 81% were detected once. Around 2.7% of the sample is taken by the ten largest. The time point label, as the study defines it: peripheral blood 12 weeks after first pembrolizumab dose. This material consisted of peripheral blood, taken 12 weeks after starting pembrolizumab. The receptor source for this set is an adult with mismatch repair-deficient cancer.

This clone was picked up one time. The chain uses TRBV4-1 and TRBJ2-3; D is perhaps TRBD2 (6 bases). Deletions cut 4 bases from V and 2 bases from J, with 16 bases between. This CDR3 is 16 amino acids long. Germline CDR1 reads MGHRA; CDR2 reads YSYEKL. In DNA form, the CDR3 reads TGCGCCAGCAGCCCAGGGCCGGGAGAGGACACAGATACGCAGTATTTT. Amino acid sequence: CASSPGPGEDTDTQYF.

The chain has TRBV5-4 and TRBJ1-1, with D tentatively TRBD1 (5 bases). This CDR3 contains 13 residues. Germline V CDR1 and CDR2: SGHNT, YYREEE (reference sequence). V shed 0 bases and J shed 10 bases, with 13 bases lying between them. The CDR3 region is CASSLGGDGRAFF. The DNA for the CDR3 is TGTGCCAGCAGCTTGGGTGGGGACGGGCGAGCTTTCTTT.

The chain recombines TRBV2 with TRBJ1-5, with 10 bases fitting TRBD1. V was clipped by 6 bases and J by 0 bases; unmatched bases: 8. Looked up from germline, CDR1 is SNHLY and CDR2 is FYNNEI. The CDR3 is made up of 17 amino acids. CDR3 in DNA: TGTGCCAGCAGCGCGGGACAGGGGCTGGGTAGCAATCAGCCCCAGCATTTT. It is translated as CASSAGQGLGSNQPQHF.

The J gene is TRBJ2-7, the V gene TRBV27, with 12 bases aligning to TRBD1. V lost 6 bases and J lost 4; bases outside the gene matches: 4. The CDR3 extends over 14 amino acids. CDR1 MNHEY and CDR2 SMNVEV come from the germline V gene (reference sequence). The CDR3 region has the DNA TGTGCCAGCAGGGGGACAGGGGGCGGATACGAGCAGTACTTC. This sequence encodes CASRGTGGGYEQYF.

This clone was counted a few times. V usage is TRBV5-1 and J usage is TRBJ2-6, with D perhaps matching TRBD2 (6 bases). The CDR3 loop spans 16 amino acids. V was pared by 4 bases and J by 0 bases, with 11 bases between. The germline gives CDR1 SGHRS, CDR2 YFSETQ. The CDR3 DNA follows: TGCGCCAGCAGCCAGGGCGGGAACTCTGGGGCCAACGTCCTGACTTTC. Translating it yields CASSQGGNSGANVLTF.

CDR3 in amino acids: CASSEMTSGTYEQYF. Here the CDR3 DNA reads TGTGCCAGCAGTGAAATGACTAGCGGGACGTACGAGCAGTACTTC. The chain has TRBV6-1 and TRBJ2-7, with 11 bases that match TRBD2. The J segment lost 4 bases and the V segment lost 2 bases, leaving 4 bases of the junction unmatched. CDR3 length equals 15 residues. Germline V gene sequence: CDR1 MNHNS, CDR2 SASEGT.

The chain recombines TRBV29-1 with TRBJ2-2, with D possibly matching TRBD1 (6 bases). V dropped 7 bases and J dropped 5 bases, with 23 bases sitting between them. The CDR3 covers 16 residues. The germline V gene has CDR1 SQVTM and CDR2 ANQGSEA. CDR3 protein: CSGLGPGQKDTGELFF. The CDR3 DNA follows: TGCAGCGGGCTTGGCCCCGGACAGAAAGATACCGGGGAGCTGTTTTTT.

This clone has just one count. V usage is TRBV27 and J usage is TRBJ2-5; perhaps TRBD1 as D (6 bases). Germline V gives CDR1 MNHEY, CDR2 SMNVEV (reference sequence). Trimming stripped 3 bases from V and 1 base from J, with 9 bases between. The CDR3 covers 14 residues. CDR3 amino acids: CASSFTGPQETQYF. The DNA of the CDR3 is TGTGCCAGCAGTTTCACAGGGCCCCAAGAGACCCAGTACTTC.

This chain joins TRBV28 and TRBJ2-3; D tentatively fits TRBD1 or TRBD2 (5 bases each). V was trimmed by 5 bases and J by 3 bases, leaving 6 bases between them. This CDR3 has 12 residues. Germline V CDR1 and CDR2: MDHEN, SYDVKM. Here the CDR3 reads CASSEGTDTQYF. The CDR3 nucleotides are TGTGCCAGCAGTGAGGGGACAGATACGCAGTATTTT.

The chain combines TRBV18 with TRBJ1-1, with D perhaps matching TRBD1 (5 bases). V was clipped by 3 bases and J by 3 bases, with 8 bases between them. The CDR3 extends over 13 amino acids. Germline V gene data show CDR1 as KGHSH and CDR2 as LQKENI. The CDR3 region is CASSPGGDTEAFF. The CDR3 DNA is TGTGCCAGCTCACCCGGAGGGGACACTGAAGCTTTCTTT.

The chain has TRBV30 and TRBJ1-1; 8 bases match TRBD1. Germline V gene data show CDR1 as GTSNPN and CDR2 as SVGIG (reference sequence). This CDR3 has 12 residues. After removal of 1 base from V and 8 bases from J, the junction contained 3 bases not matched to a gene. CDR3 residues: CAWSGGQGEAFF. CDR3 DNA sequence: TGTGCCTGGAGTGGAGGACAGGGCGAAGCTTTCTTT.

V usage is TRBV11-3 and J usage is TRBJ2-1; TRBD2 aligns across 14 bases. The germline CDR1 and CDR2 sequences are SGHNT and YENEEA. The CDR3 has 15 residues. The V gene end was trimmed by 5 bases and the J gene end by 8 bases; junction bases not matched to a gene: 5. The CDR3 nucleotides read TGTGCCAGCAGCCTGGGACTAGCGGGAGAGTATGAGCAGTTCTTC. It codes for CASSLGLAGEYEQFF.

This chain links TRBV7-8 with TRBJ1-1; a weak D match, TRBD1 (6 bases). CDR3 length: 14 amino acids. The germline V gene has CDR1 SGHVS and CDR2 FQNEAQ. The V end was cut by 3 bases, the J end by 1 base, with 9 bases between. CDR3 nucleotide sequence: TGTGCCAGCAGCTTTAACAGGGCGAACACTGAAGCTTTCTTT. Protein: CASSFNRANTEAFF.

CDR3 sequence (DNA): TGTGCCAGCAGCTCCGACCCGCGAGAGCAGTACTTC. Its translation is CASSSDPREQYF. The gene calls are TRBV7-9 and TRBJ2-7; D is uncertain. Germline lookup yields CDR1 SEHNR and CDR2 FQNEAQ (reference sequence). V dropped 4 bases and J dropped 7 bases, with 11 bases sitting between them. The CDR3 contains 12 residues.

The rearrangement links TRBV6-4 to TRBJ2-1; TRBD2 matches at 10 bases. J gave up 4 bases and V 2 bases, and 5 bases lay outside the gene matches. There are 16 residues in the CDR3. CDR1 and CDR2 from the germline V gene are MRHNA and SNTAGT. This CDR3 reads CASSDEPSGSYNEQFF. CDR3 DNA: TGTGCCAGCAGTGACGAGCCTAGCGGGAGTTACAATGAGCAGTTCTTC.

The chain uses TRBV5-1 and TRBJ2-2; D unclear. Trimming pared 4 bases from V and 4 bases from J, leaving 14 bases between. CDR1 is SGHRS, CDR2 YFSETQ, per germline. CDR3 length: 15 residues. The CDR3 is CASSLHGDFTGELFF. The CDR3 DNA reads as TGCGCCAGCAGCCTCCATGGTGATTTCACCGGGGAGCTGTTTTTT.

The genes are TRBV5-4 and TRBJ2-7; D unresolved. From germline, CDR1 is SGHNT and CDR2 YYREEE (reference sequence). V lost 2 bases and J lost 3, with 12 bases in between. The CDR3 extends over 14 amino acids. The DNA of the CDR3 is TGTGCCAGCAGCTTTCGGAAAGGAGACTACGAGCAGTACTTC. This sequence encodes CASSFRKGDYEQYF.

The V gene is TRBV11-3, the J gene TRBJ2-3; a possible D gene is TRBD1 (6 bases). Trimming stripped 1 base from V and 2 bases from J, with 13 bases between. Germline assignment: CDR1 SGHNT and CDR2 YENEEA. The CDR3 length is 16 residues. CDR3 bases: TGTGCCAGCAGCTTAGGGACAGAAGGGGACACAGATACGCAGTATTTT. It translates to CASSLGTEGDTDTQYF.